These T cell receptor beta chains were read from a single sample in a study of cytomegalovirus exposure and HLA in healthy donors. Measured with immunoSEQ multiplex PCR; TCRdb has only the in-frame clones, and not every one. This table has roughly 140,000 clones, over 70% appearing once. The source material was PBMCs. The receptors here all came from a middle-aged man in good health and CMV-seropositive. Each CDR3 is given with its conserved first and last residue. D genes are given only for firm matches. Part of the rows lack a size; the others show once, few, many or a class for expanded clones.

>TRBD1|TRBJ1-4|-|16|TRBV5-5
CASSLPHLDRAEKLFF
TGTGCCAGCAGCCTTCCACACTTGGACAGGGCTGAAAAACTGTTTTTT
>TRBD2|TRBJ2-7|-|16|TRBV4-2
CASSQESASGTYEQYF
TGTGCCAGCAGCCAAGAGAGTGCTAGCGGGACCTACGAGCAGTACTTC
>-|TRBJ2-7|-|15|TRBV5-1
CASSPGPLGGGEQYF
TGCGCCAGCAGCCCCGGCCCCCTCGGGGGTGGCGAGCAGTACTTC
>TRBD1|TRBJ2-7|-|14|TRBV11-2
CASSWGQGAYEQYF
TGTGCCAGCAGCTGGGGACAGGGGGCATACGAGCAGTACTTC
>-|TRBJ1-1|-|15|TRBV6-5
CASSYSQGMNTEAFF
TGTGCCAGCAGTTACTCGCAGGGTATGAACACTGAAGCTTTCTTT
>-|TRBJ1-5|few|14|TRBV6-5
CASSQGQLYQPQHF
TGTGCCAGCAGTCAAGGACAGCTCTATCAGCCCCAGCATTTT
>-|TRBJ2-5|-|11|TRBV2
CASSGRETQYF
TGTGCCAGCAGTGGTCGAGAGACCCAGTACTTC
>-|TRBJ1-2|-|14|TRBV5-1
CASSLETENYGYTF
TGCGCCAGCAGCTTGGAAACAGAGAACTATGGCTACACCTTC
>TRBD1|TRBJ1-2|-|15|TRBV5-4
CASSLERGLDYGYTF
TGTGCCAGCAGCTTGGAGAGGGGGCTTGACTATGGCTACACCTTC
>-|TRBJ2-3|-|14|TRBV7-2
CASSLRRGTDTQYF
TGTGCCAGCAGCCTGCGGCGGGGCACAGATACGCAGTATTTT
>TRBD2|TRBJ2-5|-|15|TRBV28
CASTSLAGGGETQYF
TGTGCCAGCACCTCCCTAGCGGGGGGTGGAGAGACCCAGTACTTC
>TRBD2|TRBJ2-7|-|16|TRBV7-2
CASSVTSGRASVEQYF
TGTGCCAGCAGCGTGACTAGCGGGAGGGCGTCCGTTGAGCAGTACTTC
>-|TRBJ1-1|-|12|TRBV9
CASSVAGGLLAF
TGTGCCAGCAGCGTAGCGGGGGGTTTATTGGCCTTT
>TRBD1|TRBJ1-4|few|17|TRBV4-1
CASSQLGTGVRNEKLFF
TGCGCCAGCAGCCAACTTGGGACAGGGGTCCGTAATGAAAAACTGTTTTTT
>TRBD1|TRBJ1-5|-|14|TRBV7-2
CASSTGQGLTPQHF
TGTGCCAGCAGCACAGGACAGGGGTTGACGCCCCAGCATTTT
>-|TRBJ1-5|-|14|TRBV6-1
CASSENRGNQPQHF
TGTGCCAGCAGTGAAAACAGGGGCAATCAGCCCCAGCATTTT
>TRBD1|TRBJ1-1|-|14|TRBV6-1
CASSSGTGNTEAFF
TGTGCCAGCAGCTCCGGGACAGGAAACACTGAAGCTTTCTTT
>TRBD2|TRBJ2-1|-|21|TRBV5-3
CARSTSDSGSSMGNSYNEQFF
TGTGCCAGAAGCACCTCGGATAGCGGGAGTTCAATGGGGAACTCCTACAATGAGCAGTTCTTC
>-|TRBJ1-1|-|12|TRBV6-5
CASSPGQLEAFF
TGTGCCAGCAGCCCGGGACAACTTGAAGCTTTCTTT
>TRBD1|TRBJ1-1|once|16|TRBV2
CASSSGQGNLNTEAFF
TGTGCCAGCAGCTCGGGACAGGGGAATCTTAACACTGAAGCTTTCTTT
>-|TRBJ1-1|-|13|TRBV27
CASRIGGDTEAFF
TGTGCCAGCAGGATTGGAGGGGACACTGAAGCTTTCTTT
>-|TRBJ2-1|-|14|TRBV7-2
CASSLDSFLNEQFF
TGTGCCAGCAGCTTAGACAGTTTTTTGAATGAGCAGTTCTTC
>TRBD2|TRBJ2-7|few|15|TRBV5-6
CASSPRTSRFYEQYF
TGTGCCAGCAGCCCGAGGACTAGCCGATTCTACGAGCAGTACTTC
>-|TRBJ2-7|once|12|TRBV28
CASSLYSYEQYF
TGTGCCAGCAGTCTCTACAGCTACGAGCAGTACTTC
>-|TRBJ2-5|-|15|TRBV5-1
CASARAGGREETQYF
TGCGCCAGCGCCAGGGCAGGGGGGAGAGAAGAGACCCAGTACTTC
>TRBD2|TRBJ2-6|-|19|TRBV11-2
CASSSYSGGGATGANVLTF
TGTGCCAGCAGCTCTTATTCGGGAGGGGGGGCCACTGGGGCCAACGTCCTGACTTTC
>-|TRBJ1-1|-|14|TRBV6-4
CASSVGISNTEAFF
TGTGCCAGCAGTGTCGGGATTTCCAACACTGAAGCTTTCTTT
>-|TRBJ1-1|once|13|TRBV5-1
CASSFPGTTEAFF
TGCGCCAGCAGCTTCCCAGGAACCACTGAAGCTTTCTTT
>TRBD2|TRBJ2-7|-|19|TRBV4-3
CASSQGKTSGTSVSYEQYF
TGCGCCAGCAGCCAAGGGAAGACTAGCGGAACATCAGTCTCCTACGAGCAGTACTTC
>TRBD1|TRBJ1-5|-|14|TRBV28
CAIRDSRSNQPQHF
TGTGCCATAAGGGACAGCCGTAGCAATCAGCCCCAGCATTTT
>-|TRBJ1-2|-|16|TRBV15
CATSRDKLRRDYGYTF
TGTGCCACCAGCAGAGATAAGTTGCGCAGGGACTATGGCTACACCTTC
>-|TRBJ1-4|-|13|TRBV30
CAWSGGPGEKLFF
TGTGCCTGGAGTGGGGGGCCGGGAGAAAAACTGTTTTTT
>-|TRBJ1-1|-|13|TRBV10-3
CAISERGGTEAFF
TGTGCCATCAGTGAGCGGGGTGGCACTGAAGCTTTCTTT
>TRBD1|TRBJ1-4|-|16|TRBV7-9
CASSFKGQGTNEKLFF
TGTGCCAGCAGCTTTAAAGGACAGGGAACTAATGAAAAACTGTTTTTT
>-|TRBJ2-5|-|13|TRBV13
CASSLGLLGTQYF
TGTGCCAGCAGCCTGGGACTCCTTGGGACCCAGTACTTC
>TRBD2|TRBJ2-1|-|14|TRBV2
CASSEAGTSGEQFF
TGTGCCAGCAGTGAGGCCGGGACTAGCGGTGAGCAGTTCTTC
>TRBD1|TRBJ1-1|few|14|TRBV5-6
CASSWGTGNTEAFF
TGTGCCAGCAGCTGGGGGACAGGAAACACTGAAGCTTTCTTT
>TRBD1|TRBJ1-1|-|12|TRBV19
CASSIWGQEAFF
TGTGCCAGTAGTATATGGGGACAGGAGGCTTTCTTT
>TRBD1|TRBJ2-1|-|13|TRBV6-1
CASSVDRDNEQFF
TGTGCCAGCAGTGTTGACAGGGACAATGAGCAGTTCTTC
>-|TRBJ2-7|-|13|TRBV13
CASRLQYSAEQYF
TGTGCCAGCAGGTTACAATATAGCGCCGAGCAGTACTTC
>-|TRBJ1-2|-|11|TRBV29-1
CSVLQAYGYTF
TGCAGCGTTTTACAGGCGTATGGCTACACCTTC
>TRBD2|TRBJ2-7|-|14|TRBV7-2
CASSATSEGYEQYF
TGTGCCAGCAGCGCCACTAGCGAGGGTTACGAGCAGTACTTC
>TRBD2|TRBJ2-7|-|16|TRBV30
CAWRTGTSGRTYEQYF
TGTGCCTGGAGGACCGGGACTAGCGGGAGAACCTACGAGCAGTACTTC
>-|TRBJ1-1|-|17|TRBV19
CASSIAEYRVENTEAFF
TGTGCCAGTAGTATCGCCGAATACAGGGTCGAGAACACTGAAGCTTTCTTT
>-|TRBJ2-7|-|15|TRBV7-9
CASSGGGRRSYEQYF
TGTGCCAGCAGCGGTGGAGGGAGGAGGTCCTACGAGCAGTACTTC
>TRBD1|TRBJ1-2|-|13|TRBV19
CASLGQGALGYTF
TGTGCCAGTCTGGGACAGGGGGCGCTTGGCTACACCTTC
>-|TRBJ2-1|few|12|TRBV27
CASTSDMGEQFF
TGTGCCAGCACCTCCGACATGGGTGAGCAGTTCTTC
>-|TRBJ1-3|-|15|TRBV7-2
CASSHNVYSGNTIYF
TGTGCCAGCAGCCACAACGTTTACTCTGGAAACACCATATATTTT
>-|TRBJ2-7|-|15|TRBV4-2
CASSQAGTGSYEQYF
TGTGCCAGCAGCCAGGCCGGGACTGGGTCCTACGAGCAGTACTTC
>TRBD1|TRBJ2-5|-|15|TRBV18
CASSQGQGPTETQYF
TGTGCCAGCTCACAAGGACAGGGCCCAACGGAGACCCAGTACTTC
>-|TRBJ1-1|once|13|TRBV5-1
CASSSSGGTEAFF
TGCGCCAGCAGCTCCTCCGGGGGCACTGAAGCTTTCTTT
>-|TRBJ2-3|-|11|TRBV20-1
CSAHSTDTQYF
TGCAGTGCCCATTCCACAGATACGCAGTATTTT
>-|TRBJ1-2|-|15|TRBV5-4
CASSSRDTEPYGYTF
TGTGCCAGCAGTAGCCGGGACACCGAGCCCTATGGCTACACCTTC
>-|TRBJ1-2|-|12|TRBV2
CASSGNPYGYTF
TGTGCCAGCAGCGGGAACCCCTATGGCTACACCTTC
>TRBD1|TRBJ2-7|few|14|TRBV18
CASSLGQGGLEQYF
TGTGCCAGCTCCCTCGGACAGGGTGGTCTCGAGCAGTACTTC
>TRBD1|TRBJ1-6|-|15|TRBV28
CASSPLGDSYSPLHF
TGTGCCAGCAGCCCCCTCGGGGACAGCTATTCACCCCTCCACTTT
>TRBD2|TRBJ2-5|-|16|TRBV6-1
CASSEIGTSGRKTQYF
TGTGCCAGCAGTGAGATCGGGACTAGCGGGAGGAAGACCCAGTACTTC
>-|TRBJ2-7|-|15|TRBV6-1
CASSALTSKVYEQYF
TGTGCCAGCAGTGCCTTGACAAGTAAGGTTTACGAGCAGTACTTC
>TRBD1|TRBJ1-1|-|13|TRBV2
CASSEATGQGPFF
TGTGCCAGCAGTGAAGCTACGGGACAGGGGCCTTTCTTT
>TRBD1|TRBJ1-2|-|17|TRBV4-2
CASSQAQGETNYDGYTF
TGTGCCAGCAGCCAAGCTCAGGGGGAAACTAACTATGACGGCTACACCTTC